The 3 T cell receptor beta chains below all came from one sample that was sequenced in a study of blood T cell repertoires in COVID-19. Measured with immunoSEQ multiplex PCR; TCRdb has only the in-frame clones, and not every one. The data contain over 45,000 clones, 75% to 80% of them singletons. The sequenced material came from peripheral blood. Receptors originate from a man between 45 and 60 years old with active or convalescent COVID-19.

The J gene is TRBJ2-5, the V gene TRBV7-3; D is unresolved. The CDR3 is made up of 12 amino acids. Trimming took off 5 bases at V and 1 base at J, with 5 bases between the two ends. Germline CDR1 SGHTA, CDR2 FQGTGA. CDR3 nucleotides: TGTGCCAGCAGCCAGGCCCAAGAGACCCAGTACTTC. Its translation is CASSQAQETQYF.

This rearrangement joins TRBV4-1 to TRBJ2-5; TRBD1 aligns across 10 bases. The germline V gene has CDR1 MGHRA and CDR2 YSYEKL. V lost 4 bases to trimming and J lost 5 bases; unmatched junction nucleotides: 7. This CDR3 is built from 15 residues. DNA for the CDR3: TGCGCCAGCAGCCCCCGGGACAGGGGTTTGGAGACCCAGTACTTC. It translates to CASSPRDRGLETQYF.

This chain joins TRBV5-1 and TRBJ2-6; 12 positions match TRBD2. There are 17 residues in the CDR3. V shed 4 bases and J 2 bases; nucleotides not matched to a gene: 4. The germline V gene encodes CDR1 SGHRS and CDR2 YFSETQ. CDR3 sequence: CASSQTSGGTGANVLTF. The CDR3 region has the DNA TGCGCCAGCAGCCAAACTAGCGGGGGGACTGGGGCCAACGTCCTGACTTTC. The full variable domain, with the rest looked up from reference TRBV5-1 and TRBJ2-6, is KAGVTQTPRYLIKTRGQQVTLSCSPISGHRSVSWYQQTPGQGLQFLFEYFSETQRNKGNFPGRFSGRQFSNSRSEMNVSTLELGDSALYLCASSQTSGGTGANVLTFGAGSRLTVL.